This TCR beta chain was captured in a study of blood T cell repertoires in COVID-19. Produced via immunoSEQ multiplex PCR; TCRdb's table is partial and in-frame only. Seen here are around 270,000 clones, 85% to 90% observed once, and the top ten hold approximately 5.1%. Looked up from germline, CDR1 is LNHDA and CDR2 is SQIVND (reference sequence). V gave up 4 bases and J gave up 6 bases, with 13 bases separating them. The CDR3 totals 14 residues. V usage is TRBV19 and J usage is TRBJ1-5; D possibly corresponds to TRBD1 (6 bases). Sequenced material: peripheral blood. This TCR was sampled from a woman aged 55-70 years with COVID-19, enrolled during active disease. CDR3 bases: TGTGCCAGTAGTAGATCAGGGGCTGGTCAGCCCCAGCATTTT. It is translated as CASSRSGAGQPQHF.